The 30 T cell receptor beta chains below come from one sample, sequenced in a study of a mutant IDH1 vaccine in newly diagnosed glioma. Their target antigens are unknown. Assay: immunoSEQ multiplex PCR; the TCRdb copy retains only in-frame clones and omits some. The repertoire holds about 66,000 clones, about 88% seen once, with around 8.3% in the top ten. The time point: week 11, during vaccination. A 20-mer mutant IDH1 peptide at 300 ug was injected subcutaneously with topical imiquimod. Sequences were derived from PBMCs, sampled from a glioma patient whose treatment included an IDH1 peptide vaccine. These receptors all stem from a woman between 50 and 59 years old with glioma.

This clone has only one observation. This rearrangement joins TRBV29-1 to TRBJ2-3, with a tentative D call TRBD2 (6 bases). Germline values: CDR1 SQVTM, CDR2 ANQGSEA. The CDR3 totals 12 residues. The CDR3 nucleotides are TGCTCTGAGGCGGGGACCACAGATACGCAGTATTTT. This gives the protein CSEAGTTDTQYF.

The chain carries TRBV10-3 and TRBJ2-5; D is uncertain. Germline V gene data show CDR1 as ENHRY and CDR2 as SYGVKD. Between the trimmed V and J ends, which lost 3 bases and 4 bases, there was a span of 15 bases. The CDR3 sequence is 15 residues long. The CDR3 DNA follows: TGTGCCATCAGTGATCGGCCGGCTGCCGCAGAGACCCAGTACTTC. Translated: CAISDRPAAAETQYF.

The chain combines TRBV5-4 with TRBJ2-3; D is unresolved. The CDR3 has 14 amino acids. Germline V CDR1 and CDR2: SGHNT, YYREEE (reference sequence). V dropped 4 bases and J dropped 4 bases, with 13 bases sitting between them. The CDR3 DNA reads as TGTGCCAGCAGCGACCCCCAGTACCCAGATACGCAGTATTTT. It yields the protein CASSDPQYPDTQYF.

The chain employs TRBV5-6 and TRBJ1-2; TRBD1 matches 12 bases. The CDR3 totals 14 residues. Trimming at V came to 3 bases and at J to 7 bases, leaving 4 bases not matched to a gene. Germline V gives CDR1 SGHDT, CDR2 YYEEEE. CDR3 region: CASSWGTGGRGYTF. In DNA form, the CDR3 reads TGTGCCAGCAGCTGGGGGACAGGGGGCCGTGGCTACACCTTC.

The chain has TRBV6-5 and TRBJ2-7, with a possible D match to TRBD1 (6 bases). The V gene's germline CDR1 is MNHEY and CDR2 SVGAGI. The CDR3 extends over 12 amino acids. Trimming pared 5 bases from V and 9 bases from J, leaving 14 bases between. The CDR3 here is CASSPYTGMQYF. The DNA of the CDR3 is TGTGCCAGCAGTCCGTACACAGGGATGCAGTACTTC.

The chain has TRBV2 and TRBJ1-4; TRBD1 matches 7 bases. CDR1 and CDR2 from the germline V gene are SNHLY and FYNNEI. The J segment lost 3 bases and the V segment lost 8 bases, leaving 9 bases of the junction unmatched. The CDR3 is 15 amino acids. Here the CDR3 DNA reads TGTGCCAGCCGCCCAGGGGGGGGCCCTAATGAAAAACTGTTTTTT. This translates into CASRPGGGPNEKLFF.

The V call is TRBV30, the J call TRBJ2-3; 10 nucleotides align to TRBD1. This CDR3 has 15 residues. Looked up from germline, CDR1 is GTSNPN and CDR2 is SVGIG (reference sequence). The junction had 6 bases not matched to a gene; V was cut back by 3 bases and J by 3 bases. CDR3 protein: CAWRPSGQGTDTQYF. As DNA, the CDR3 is TGTGCCTGGAGACCTTCGGGACAGGGGACAGATACGCAGTATTTT.

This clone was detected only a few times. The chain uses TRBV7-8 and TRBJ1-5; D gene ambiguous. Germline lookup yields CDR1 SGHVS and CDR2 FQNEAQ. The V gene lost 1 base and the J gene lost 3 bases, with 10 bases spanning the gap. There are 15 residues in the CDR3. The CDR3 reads CASSLVWEFNQPQHF. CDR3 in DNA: TGTGCCAGCAGCTTAGTTTGGGAATTCAATCAGCCCCAGCATTTT.

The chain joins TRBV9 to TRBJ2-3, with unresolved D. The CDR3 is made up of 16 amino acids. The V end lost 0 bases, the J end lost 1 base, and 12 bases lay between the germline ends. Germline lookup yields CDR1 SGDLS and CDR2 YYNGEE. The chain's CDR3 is CASSVDPGRGTDTQYF. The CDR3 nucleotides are TGTGCCAGCAGCGTAGACCCAGGAAGGGGCACAGATACGCAGTATTTT.

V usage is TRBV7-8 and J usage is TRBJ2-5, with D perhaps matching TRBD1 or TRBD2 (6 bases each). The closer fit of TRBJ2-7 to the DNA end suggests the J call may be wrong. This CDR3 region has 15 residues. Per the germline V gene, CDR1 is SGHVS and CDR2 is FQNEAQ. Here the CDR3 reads CASSVRGAVLAEQYF. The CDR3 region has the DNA TGTGCCAGCAGCGTGAGGGGGGCGGTGTTGGCCGAGCAGTACTTC.

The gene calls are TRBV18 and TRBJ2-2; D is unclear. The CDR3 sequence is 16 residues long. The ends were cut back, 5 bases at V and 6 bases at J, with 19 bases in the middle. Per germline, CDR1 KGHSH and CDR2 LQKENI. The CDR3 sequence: CASSSGFQVGAGELFF. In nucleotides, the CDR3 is TGTGCCAGCTCATCCGGTTTTCAGGTCGGCGCCGGGGAGCTGTTTTTT.

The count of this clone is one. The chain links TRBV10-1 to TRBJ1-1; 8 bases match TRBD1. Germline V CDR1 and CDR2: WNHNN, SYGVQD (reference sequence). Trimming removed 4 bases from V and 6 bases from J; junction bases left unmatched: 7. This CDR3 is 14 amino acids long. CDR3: CASSAVQGASEAFF. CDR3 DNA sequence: TGCGCCAGCAGTGCGGTGCAGGGGGCCTCTGAAGCTTTCTTT.

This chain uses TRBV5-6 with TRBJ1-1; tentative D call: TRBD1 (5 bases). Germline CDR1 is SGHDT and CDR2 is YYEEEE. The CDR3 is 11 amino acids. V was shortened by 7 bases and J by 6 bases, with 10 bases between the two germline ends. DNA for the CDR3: TGTGCCAGCGGGGCCCGGCCTGAAGCTTTCTTT. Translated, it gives CASGARPEAFF. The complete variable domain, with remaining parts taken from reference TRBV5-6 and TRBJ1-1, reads DAGVTQSPTHLIKTRGQQVTLRCSPKSGHDTVSWYQQALGQGPQFIFQYYEEEERQRGNFPDRFSGHQFPNYSSELNVNALLLGDSALYLCASGARPEAFFGQGTRLTVV.

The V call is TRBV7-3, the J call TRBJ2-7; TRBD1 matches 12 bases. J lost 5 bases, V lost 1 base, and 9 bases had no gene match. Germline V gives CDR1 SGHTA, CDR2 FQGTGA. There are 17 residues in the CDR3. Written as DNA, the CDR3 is TGTGCCAGCAGCTTAAAGGGACAGGGGGCGCCAATCCACGAGCAGTACTTC. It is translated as CASSLKGQGAPIHEQYF.

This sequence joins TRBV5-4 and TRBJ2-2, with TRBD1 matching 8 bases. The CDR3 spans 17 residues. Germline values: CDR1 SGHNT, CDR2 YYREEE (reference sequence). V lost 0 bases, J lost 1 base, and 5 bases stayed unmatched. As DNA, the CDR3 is TGTGCCAGCAGCTTGGCCCCCGGGACAGGGAACACCGGGGAGCTGTTTTTT. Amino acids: CASSLAPGTGNTGELFF.

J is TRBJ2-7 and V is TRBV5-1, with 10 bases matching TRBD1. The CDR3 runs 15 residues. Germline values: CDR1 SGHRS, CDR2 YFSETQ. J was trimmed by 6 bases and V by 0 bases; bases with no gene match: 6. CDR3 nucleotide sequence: TGCGCCAGCAGCTTGGGCGGGACAGGGGTTTCCGAGCAGTACTTC. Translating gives CASSLGGTGVSEQYF.

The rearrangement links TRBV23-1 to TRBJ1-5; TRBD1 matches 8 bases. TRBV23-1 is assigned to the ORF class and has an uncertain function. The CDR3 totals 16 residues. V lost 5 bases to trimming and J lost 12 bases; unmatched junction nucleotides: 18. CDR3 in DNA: TGCGCCAGCAGTAAGAGACAGGGGAGGCAGCGTGTCCACCAGCATTTT. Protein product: CASSKRQGRQRVHQHF.

The CDR3 sequence: CASSLRGGYGNTIYF. In nucleotides, the CDR3 is TGTGCCAGCAGCTTACGAGGGGGTTACGGAAACACCATATATTTT. The chain has TRBV7-2 and TRBJ1-3, with D maybe TRBD1 (6 bases). Looked up from germline, CDR1 is SGHTA and CDR2 is FQGNSA. V was clipped by 2 bases and J by 4 bases, with 12 bases between them. The CDR3 is made up of 15 amino acids.

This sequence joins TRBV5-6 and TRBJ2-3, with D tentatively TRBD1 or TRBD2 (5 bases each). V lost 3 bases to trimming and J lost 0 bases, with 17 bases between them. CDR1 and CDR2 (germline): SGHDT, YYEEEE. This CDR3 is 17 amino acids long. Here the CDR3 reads CASSWGRTGFSTDTQYF. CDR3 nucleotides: TGTGCCAGCAGCTGGGGGAGAACGGGTTTTAGCACAGATACGCAGTATTTT.

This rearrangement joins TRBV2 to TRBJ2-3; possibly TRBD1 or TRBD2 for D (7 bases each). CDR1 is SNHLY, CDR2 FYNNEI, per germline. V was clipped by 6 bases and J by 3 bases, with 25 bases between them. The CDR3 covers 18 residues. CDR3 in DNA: TGTGCCAGCAGGGATCCGGGGTTGACAGGGAGGGGAACAGATACGCAGTATTTT. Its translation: CASRDPGLTGRGTDTQYF.

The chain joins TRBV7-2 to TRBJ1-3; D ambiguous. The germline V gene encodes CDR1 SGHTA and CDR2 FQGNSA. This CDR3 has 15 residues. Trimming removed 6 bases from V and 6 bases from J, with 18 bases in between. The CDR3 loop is CASSSTSPIVNTIYF. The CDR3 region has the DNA TGTGCCAGCAGTTCCACGAGCCCTATTGTAAACACCATATATTTT.

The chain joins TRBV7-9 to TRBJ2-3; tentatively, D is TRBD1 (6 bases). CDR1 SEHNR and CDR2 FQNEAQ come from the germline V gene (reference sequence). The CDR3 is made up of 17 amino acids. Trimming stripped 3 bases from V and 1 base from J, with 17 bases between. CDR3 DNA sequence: TGTGCCAGCAGCTTCTATCGTGGGGGCCCCCGCACAGATACGCAGTATTTT. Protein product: CASSFYRGGPRTDTQYF.

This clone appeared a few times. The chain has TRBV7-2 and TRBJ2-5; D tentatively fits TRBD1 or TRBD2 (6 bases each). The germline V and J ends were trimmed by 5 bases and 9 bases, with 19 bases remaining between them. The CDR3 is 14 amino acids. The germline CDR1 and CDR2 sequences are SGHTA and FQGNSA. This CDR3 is CASSPGGGNGAQYF. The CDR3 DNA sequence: TGTGCCAGCAGCCCCGGGGGCGGGAACGGGGCCCAGTACTTC. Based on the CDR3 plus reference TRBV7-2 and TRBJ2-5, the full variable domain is GAGVSQSPSNKVTEKGKDVELRCDPISGHTALYWYRQSLGQGLEFLIYFQGNSAPDKSGLPSDRFSAERTGGSVSTLTIQRTQQEDSAVYLCASSPGGGNGAQYFGPGTRLLVL.

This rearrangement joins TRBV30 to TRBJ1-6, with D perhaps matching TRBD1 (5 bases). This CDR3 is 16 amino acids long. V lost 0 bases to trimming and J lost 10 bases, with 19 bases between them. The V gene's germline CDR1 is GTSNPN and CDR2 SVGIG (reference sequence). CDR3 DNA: TGTGCCTGGAGTGTTCCCAGGGTATGGGACTGGTCACCCCTCCACTTT. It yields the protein CAWSVPRVWDWSPLHF.

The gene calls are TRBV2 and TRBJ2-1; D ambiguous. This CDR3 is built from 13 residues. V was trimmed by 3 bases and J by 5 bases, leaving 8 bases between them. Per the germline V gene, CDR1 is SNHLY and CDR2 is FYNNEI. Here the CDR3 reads CASSEVHDNEQFF. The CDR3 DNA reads TGTGCCAGCAGTGAGGTCCACGACAATGAGCAGTTCTTC.

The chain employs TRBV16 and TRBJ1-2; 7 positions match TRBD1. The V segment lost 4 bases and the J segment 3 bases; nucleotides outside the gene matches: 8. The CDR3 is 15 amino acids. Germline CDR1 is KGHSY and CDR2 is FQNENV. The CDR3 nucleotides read TGTGCCAGCAGCCGGGCGGGACAGTGGTACTATGGCTACACCTTC. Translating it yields CASSRAGQWYYGYTF.

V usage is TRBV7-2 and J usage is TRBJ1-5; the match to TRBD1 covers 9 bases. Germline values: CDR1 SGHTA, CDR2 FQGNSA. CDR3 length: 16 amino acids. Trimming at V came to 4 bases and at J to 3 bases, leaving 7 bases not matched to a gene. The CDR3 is CASSSGQGMDNQPQHF. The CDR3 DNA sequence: TGTGCCAGCAGCTCGGGACAGGGAATGGACAATCAGCCCCAGCATTTT.

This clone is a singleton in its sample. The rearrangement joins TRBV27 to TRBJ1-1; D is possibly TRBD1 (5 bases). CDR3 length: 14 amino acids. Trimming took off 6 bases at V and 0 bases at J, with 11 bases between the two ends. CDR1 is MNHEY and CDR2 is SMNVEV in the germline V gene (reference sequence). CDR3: CASRRGGVNTEAFF. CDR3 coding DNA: TGTGCCAGCAGACGGGGGGGGGTGAACACTGAAGCTTTCTTT.

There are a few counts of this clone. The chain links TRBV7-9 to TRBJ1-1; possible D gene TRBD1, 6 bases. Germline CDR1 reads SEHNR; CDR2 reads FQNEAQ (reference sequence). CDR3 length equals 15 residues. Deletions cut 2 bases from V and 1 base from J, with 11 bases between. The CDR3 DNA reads TGTGCCAGCAGCTTATCCGGGACACGGAACACTGAAGCTTTCTTT. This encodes CASSLSGTRNTEAFF.

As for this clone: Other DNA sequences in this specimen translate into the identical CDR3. The CDR3 here is CASSLGGGEKLFF. CDR3 coding DNA: TGTGCCAGCAGCTTAGGGGGCGGTGAAAAACTGTTTTTT. The chain links TRBV7-2 to TRBJ1-4, with D possibly TRBD1 on 5 matching bases. The CDR3 totals 13 residues. V was clipped by 1 base and J by 7 bases, with 7 bases between them. Looked up from germline, CDR1 is SGHTA and CDR2 is FQGNSA.